The 25 T cell receptor beta chains presented below share a single source sample, sequenced in a study of blood T cell repertoires in COVID-19. Sequenced by immunoSEQ multiplex PCR; TCRdb stores in-frame clones only, minus some. The profile covers 250,000 to 400,000 clones, with about nine tenths appearing a single time and roughly 5.2% taken by the ten largest. The sequencing input was PBMCs or T cells enriched from blood (not recorded which). These receptors all stem from a man in his sixties who had recovered from COVID-19.

This chain links TRBV11-2 with TRBJ2-7, with D possibly being TRBD1 (6 bases). The CDR3 is 12 residues long. V lost 1 base and J lost 6, with 7 bases in between. From germline, CDR1 is SGHAT and CDR2 FQNNGV. CDR3 sequence: CASSLAGAEQYF. The CDR3 coding sequence is TGTGCCAGCAGCTTAGCAGGGGCCGAGCAGTACTTC.

This clone was found once. The chain is built from TRBV30 and TRBJ2-1, with D unclear. Between the trimmed V and J ends, which lost 1 base and 6 bases, there was a span of 7 bases. Germline V gene data show CDR1 as GTSNPN and CDR2 as SVGIG (reference sequence). The CDR3 length is 12 residues. CDR3 amino acids: CAWSGLVNEQFF. CDR3 nucleotides: TGTGCCTGGAGTGGACTCGTCAATGAGCAGTTCTTC.

The chain joins TRBV19 to TRBJ1-4; the D gene is possibly TRBD1 (6 bases). The CDR3 has 15 amino acids. Trimming took 2 bases from V and 5 from J, leaving 12 bases between them. Germline V gives CDR1 LNHDA, CDR2 SQIVND (reference sequence). This CDR3 is CASSIRGQGNEKLFF. Written as DNA, the CDR3 is TGTGCCAGTAGTATACGTGGCCAGGGGAATGAAAAACTGTTTTTT.

This chain uses TRBV6-5 with TRBJ2-7, with 8 bases that match TRBD1. The J segment lost 6 bases and the V segment lost 5 bases, leaving 12 bases of the junction unmatched. Germline CDR1 is MNHEY and CDR2 is SVGAGI. CDR3 length equals 15 residues. This chain's CDR3 is CASSPRGQADVEQYF. For the CDR3, the DNA is TGTGCCAGCAGTCCACGGGGACAGGCGGATGTCGAGCAGTACTTC.

The chain joins TRBV5-1 to TRBJ1-4; TRBD1 matches 9 bases. Germline CDR1 and CDR2: SGHRS and YFSETQ. V lost 1 base, J lost 5 bases, and 3 bases stayed unmatched. The CDR3 runs to 15 residues. Written as DNA, the CDR3 is TGCGCCAGCAGCTTGTCCGGACAGGGGAATGAAAAACTGTTTTTT. Encoded protein: CASSLSGQGNEKLFF.

This chain connects TRBV18 to TRBJ1-2; no clear D gene. The CDR3 is 14 residues long. The germline gives CDR1 KGHSH, CDR2 LQKENI. Trimming shortened V by 1 base and J by 4 bases, and 10 bases separated the two germline ends. The CDR3 spells CASSPLERPYGYTF. CDR3 nucleotides: TGTGCCAGCTCACCACTCGAGAGGCCCTATGGCTACACCTTC.

The J gene is TRBJ2-3, the V gene TRBV4-1; D possibly corresponds to TRBD2 (5 bases). Trimming left V 0 bases short and J 3 bases short, with 7 bases between. This CDR3 comprises 14 residues. From germline, CDR1 is MGHRA and CDR2 YSYEKL. CDR3 residues: CASSQDRGTDTQYF. The CDR3 bases are TGCGCCAGCAGCCAAGATCGCGGGACAGATACGCAGTATTTT.

This clone was counted a single time. This chain links TRBV11-3 with TRBJ1-1; D may be TRBD1 (5 bases). Deletions cut 3 bases from V and 4 bases from J, with 12 bases between. This CDR3 is built from 14 residues. The germline gives CDR1 SGHNT, CDR2 YENEEA. In DNA, the CDR3 is TGTGCCAGCAGCTTGACGGGGGGTGTCACTGAAGCTTTCTTT. This codes for CASSLTGGVTEAFF.

This clone appeared once. This sequence joins TRBV19 and TRBJ2-5; 8 bases match TRBD2. The CDR3 totals 11 residues. Germline V gene lookup returns CDR1 LNHDA and CDR2 SQIVND (reference sequence). The trim removed 4 bases at V and 14 bases at J, leaving 6 bases unmatched. DNA of the CDR3: TGTGCCAGTAGTAAGCCCGGGACTAGATACTTC. As protein: CASSKPGTRYF.

The V and J genes are TRBV15 and TRBJ1-3, with unresolved D. The ends were cut back, 1 base at V and 3 bases at J, with 4 bases in the middle. CDR3 size: 13 residues. The germline V gene encodes CDR1 LNHNV and CDR2 YYDKDF (reference sequence). CDR3 region: CATSRAGGNTIYF. The CDR3 nucleotides are TGTGCCACCAGCAGAGCGGGTGGAAACACCATATATTTT.

This clone was detected only a few times. This chain connects TRBV29-1 to TRBJ2-5; perhaps TRBD1 as D (7 bases). Trimming shortened V by 3 bases and J by 5 bases, and 13 bases separated the two germline ends. The germline V gene has CDR1 SQVTM and CDR2 ANQGSEA. CDR3 length: 13 residues. In nucleotides, the CDR3 is TGCAGCGTTGATTGGACAGGAGGGGAGACCCAGTACTTC. Translating gives CSVDWTGGETQYF.

The rearrangement links TRBV28 to TRBJ2-2, with D uncertain. Trimming shortened V by 4 bases and J by 3 bases, and 12 bases separated the two germline ends. Per the germline V gene, CDR1 is MDHEN and CDR2 is SYDVKM. There are 15 residues in the CDR3. CDR3 sequence: CASSSPSFYTGELFF. Here the CDR3 DNA reads TGTGCCAGCAGTTCCCCCTCTTTTTACACCGGGGAGCTGTTTTTT. Supplemented by reference TRBV28 and TRBJ2-2, the full variable domain reads DVKVTQSSRYLVKRTGEKVFLECVQDMDHENMFWYRQDPGLGLRLIYFSYDVKMKEKGDIPEGYSVSREKKERFSLILESASTNQTSMYLCASSSPSFYTGELFFGEGSRLTVL.

V and J are TRBV28 and TRBJ1-2, with 7 positions matching TRBD1. The ends lost 2 bases at V and 4 bases at J; junction bases unmatched: 10. The CDR3 loop spans 16 amino acids. In germline, CDR1 is MDHEN, CDR2 SYDVKM. The CDR3 here is CASSLPGRGRTYGYTF. CDR3 bases: TGTGCCAGCAGTTTACCCGGAAGGGGGCGAACCTATGGCTACACCTTC.

The rearrangement links TRBV4-2 to TRBJ1-2; TRBD1 might be the D (5 bases). CDR3 size: 15 residues. Germline-derived CDR1 and CDR2 are LGHNA and YNFKEQ. V dropped 0 bases and J dropped 3 bases, with 11 bases sitting between them. This CDR3 is CASSQESRADYGYTF. The CDR3 DNA is TGTGCCAGCAGCCAAGAGTCCAGGGCGGACTATGGCTACACCTTC.

The chain links TRBV9 to TRBJ2-2; 12 bases map to TRBD1. V shed 1 base and J 5 bases; nucleotides not matched to a gene: 12. The germline CDR1 and CDR2 sequences are SGDLS and YYNGEE. The CDR3 consists of 19 residues. This CDR3 reads CASSVTLPGQGARTGELFF. The CDR3 DNA sequence: TGTGCCAGCAGCGTAACCCTTCCGGGACAGGGGGCGCGGACCGGGGAGCTGTTTTTT.

This chain uses TRBV28 with TRBJ2-6; 8 bases align to TRBD1. The junction had 19 bases not matched to a gene; V was cut back by 4 bases and J by 2 bases. The CDR3 extends over 21 amino acids. Looked up from germline, CDR1 is MDHEN and CDR2 is SYDVKM. The CDR3 protein is CASSWGQVDFIISAGANVLTF. For the CDR3, the DNA is TGTGCCAGCAGTTGGGGACAGGTTGACTTTATTATCTCTGCTGGGGCCAACGTCCTGACTTTC. Combining the CDR3 with reference TRBV28 and TRBJ2-6 gives the whole variable domain DVKVTQSSRYLVKRTGEKVFLECVQDMDHENMFWYRQDPGLGLRLIYFSYDVKMKEKGDIPEGYSVSREKKERFSLILESASTNQTSMYLCASSWGQVDFIISAGANVLTFGAGSRLTVL.

The CDR3 is CASRTSADTQYF. The CDR3, as DNA: TGTGCCAGCAGGACTTCTGCCGATACGCAGTATTTT. V and J are TRBV2 and TRBJ2-3; no reliable D call. Germline lookup yields CDR1 SNHLY and CDR2 FYNNEI. The CDR3 covers 12 residues. The V gene lost 6 bases and the J gene lost 6 bases, with 10 bases spanning the gap.

The chain is built from TRBV28 and TRBJ2-2; possible D gene TRBD2, 5 bases. The CDR3 extends over 14 amino acids. Trimming took off 7 bases at V and 6 bases at J, with 15 bases between the two ends. From germline, CDR1 is MDHEN and CDR2 SYDVKM. CDR3 in amino acids: CASMYGERAGELFF. Here the CDR3 DNA reads TGTGCCAGCATGTACGGGGAGAGGGCCGGGGAGCTGTTTTTT.

Only one count was recorded for this clone. One end of the junction fails to match germline, which may point to a read error. The rearrangement links TRBV7-7 to TRBJ2-7; tentative D call: TRBD2 (6 bases). The CDR3 extends over 15 amino acids. Germline V CDR1 and CDR2: SSHAT, FNYEAQ (reference sequence). The CDR3 DNA reads as TGTGCTAGCAGCCTAGACCGGGACTCTAAGTACGAGCAGTACTTC. Amino acids: CASSLDRDSKYEQYF.

The chain employs TRBV18 and TRBJ2-7, with 8 bases lining up with TRBD2. Germline CDR1 and CDR2: KGHSH and LQKENI. The CDR3 covers 17 residues. Unmatched junction bases numbered 10, after V lost 3 bases and J lost 0 bases. The CDR3 loop reads CASSPGASGLSSYEQYF. The CDR3 DNA follows: TGTGCCAGCTCACCCGGGGCTAGCGGGTTGAGCTCCTACGAGCAGTACTTC. The complete variable domain, with remaining parts taken from reference TRBV18 and TRBJ2-7, reads NAGVMQNPRHLVRRRGQEARLRCSPMKGHSHVYWYRQLPEEGLKFMVYLQKENIIDESGMPKERFSAEFPKEGPSILRIQQVVRGDSAAYFCASSPGASGLSSYEQYFGPGTRLTVT.

This chain joins TRBV21-1 and TRBJ1-3; TRBD1, the table's D call, was not compared with the DNA. TRBV21-1 is listed as a pseudogene. The CDR3 length is 21 residues. The CDR3 DNA reads as TGTGCCAGCAGCCACTCACCGAGGACACATCAATGGACGCTACCTGGAAACACCATATATTTT. It is translated as CASSHSPRTHQWTLPGNTIYF.

This chain links TRBV29-1 with TRBJ2-1; 12 bases line up with TRBD1. CDR3 length equals 14 residues. Losses at the gene ends were 5 bases for V and 8 bases for J; bases not matched to a gene: 7. Per germline, CDR1 SQVTM and CDR2 ANQGSEA. CDR3 sequence reads: CSVYRDRGPDEQFF. As DNA, the CDR3 is TGCAGCGTTTACCGGGACAGGGGGCCGGATGAGCAGTTCTTC.

The rearrangement links TRBV29-1 to TRBJ2-5; 8 bases match TRBD2. The CDR3 totals 16 residues. The V gene end was trimmed by 4 bases and the J gene end by 2 bases; junction bases not matched to a gene: 12. Germline values: CDR1 SQVTM, CDR2 ANQGSEA. The CDR3 coding sequence is TGCAGCGTTGGTACTAGCGGTAGAACTTTACAAGAGACCCAGTACTTC. Its protein product is CSVGTSGRTLQETQYF.

The chain has TRBV6-6 and TRBJ2-2, with TRBD1 identical over 8 bases. Germline CDR1 reads MNHNY; CDR2 reads SVGAGI (reference sequence). The ends lost 5 bases at V and 4 bases at J; junction bases unmatched: 15. The CDR3 is 18 amino acids. The CDR3 here is CASSPGGALAGLTGELFF. CDR3 bases: TGTGCCAGCAGTCCAGGGGGCGCTTTGGCGGGACTCACCGGGGAGCTGTTTTTT.

The table lists this clone with a few counts. The chain has TRBV29-1 and TRBJ1-2; 9 bases agree with TRBD1. From germline, CDR1 is SQVTM and CDR2 ANQGSEA. V gave up 2 bases and J gave up 1 base; unmatched junction bases: 5. CDR3 size: 15 residues. The CDR3 sequence is CSVERGTGFNYGYTF. DNA for the CDR3: TGCAGCGTTGAAAGGGGGACAGGGTTTAACTATGGCTACACCTTC.